The rows below give T cell receptor beta chains drawn from one sample of a study of blood T cell repertoires in COVID-19. The data were produced by immunoSEQ multiplex PCR, yet TCRdb's version contains in-frame clones alone and is incomplete. Of approximately 500,000 clones detected, less than 90% appear once; the ten largest clones hold roughly 7.3%. Source material: peripheral blood. All receptors derive from a woman aged 45 to 65 with COVID-19, enrolled during active disease. The CDR3 runs from the conserved cysteine through the conserved F or W. A D gene is named only where the DNA matches it firmly. A row's size may be missing; if present it is once, few, many or a size class.

j_gene,v_gene,abundance,d_gene,CDR3aa,CDR3nt
TRBJ2-1,TRBV2,.,TRBD2,CASRRPSGGDNEQFF,TGTGCCAGCAGGAGACCTAGCGGGGGGGACAATGAGCAGTTCTTC
TRBJ1-1,TRBV29-1,.,TRBD1,CSVGQGGNTEAFF,TGCAGCGTTGGACAGGGTGGTAACACTGAAGCTTTCTTT
TRBJ2-5,TRBV5-4,.,.,CASSLGRVKETQYF,TGTGCCAGCAGCTTGGGCAGGGTCAAAGAGACCCAGTACTTC
TRBJ2-5,TRBV28,.,TRBD2,CASSLSPPRLAGGQETQYF,TGTGCCAGCAGTTTATCCCCACCACGACTAGCGGGGGGGCAAGAGACCCAGTACTTC
TRBJ1-4,TRBV6-5,.,.,CATLDGRYEKLFF,TGTGCCACCCTAGACGGCCGTTACGAAAAACTGTTTTTT
TRBJ1-1,TRBV5-4,.,TRBD1,CASSAGQKNTEAFF,TGTGCCAGCAGCGCGGGACAGAAGAACACTGAAGCTTTCTTT
TRBJ1-2,TRBV3-1/TRBV3-2,few,TRBD1,CASSQEWTGLYGYTF,TGTGCCAGCAGCCAAGAGTGGACAGGGCTCTATGGCTACACCTTC
TRBJ2-7,TRBV6-4,.,.,CARPQDGGEQYF,TGTGCCAGGCCTCAGGATGGTGGCGAGCAGTACTTC
TRBJ1-6,TRBV18,.,.,CASSPPAPGTNSPLHF,TGTGCCAGCTCACCACCGGCTCCAGGGACAAATTCACCCCTCCACTTT
TRBJ1-2,TRBV2,once,TRBD1,CASSEARTGHGYTF,TGTGCCAGCAGTGAAGCCAGGACAGGCCATGGCTACACCTTC
TRBJ2-3,TRBV3-1/TRBV3-2,once,.,CASSQDASVAPDTQYF,TGTGCCAGCAGCCAAGATGCATCAGTTGCCCCAGATACGCAGTATTTT
TRBJ2-7,TRBV6-6,.,.,CASSYSSRGTSEQYF,TGTGCCAGCAGTTACTCGTCCAGGGGCACGAGCGAGCAGTACTTC
TRBJ2-3,TRBV7-2,.,TRBD2,CASMGLAGSADTQYF,TGTGCCAGCATGGGACTAGCTGGGAGCGCAGATACGCAGTATTTT
TRBJ1-2,TRBV11-2,.,.,CASSFDSIYGYTF,TGTGCCAGCAGCTTCGATAGCATCTATGGCTACACCTTC
TRBJ2-7,TRBV6-5,once,TRBD2,CASSRGLAGEQYF,TGTGCCAGCAGCCGTGGACTAGCGGGGGAGCAGTACTTC
TRBJ1-1,TRBV18,.,TRBD1,CASSAIAGTAGHTEAFF,TGTGCCAGCTCCGCAATAGCCGGGACAGCGGGCCACACTGAAGCTTTCTTT
TRBJ1-2,TRBV5-1,few,.,CASTDTTGYGYTF,TGCGCCAGCACCGACACCACGGGGTATGGCTACACCTTC
TRBJ1-2,TRBV30,.,TRBD1,CAWISAGGFYGYTF,TGTGCCTGGATATCGGCAGGGGGGTTCTATGGCTACACCTTC
TRBJ2-1,TRBV13,.,.,CASSLGQNNEQFF,TGTGCCAGCAGCTTAGGACAGAACAATGAGCAGTTCTTC
TRBJ1-6,TRBV28,few,.,CASSGGRSPLHF,TGTGCCAGCAGTGGAGGGCGATCACCCCTCCACTTT
TRBJ2-7,TRBV28,.,.,CASRPTGSYEQYF,TGTGCCAGCAGGCCGACGGGCTCCTACGAGCAGTACTTC
TRBJ2-5,TRBV4-1,.,.,CASSQQYQGGQETQYF,TGCGCCAGCAGCCAACAGTATCAGGGGGGCCAAGAGACCCAGTACTTC
TRBJ1-2,TRBV30,.,.,CACPLEGYGYTF,TGTGCCTGTCCACTCGAGGGCTATGGCTACACCTTC
TRBJ1-1,TRBV24-1,.,.,CATSDLTGKAFF,TGTGCCACCAGTGATTTGACCGGGAAAGCTTTCTTT
TRBJ1-5,TRBV28,.,TRBD1,CASSLGTGVRNQPQHF,TGTGCCAGCAGTTTAGGGACAGGGGTCCGCAATCAGCCCCAGCATTTT
TRBJ1-6,TRBV6-5,once,.,CASSSSTADNSPLHF,TGTGCCAGCAGTTCCTCGACAGCAGATAATTCACCCCTCCACTTT
TRBJ2-7,TRBV7-9,.,TRBD1,CASSWGQGPTYEQYF,TGTGCCAGCAGCTGGGGACAGGGTCCCACGTACGAGCAGTACTTC
TRBJ2-7,TRBV3-1/TRBV3-2,.,.,CASSQTGESYEQYF,TGTGCCAGCAGCCAAACGGGGGAATCCTACGAGCAGTACTTC
TRBJ2-7,TRBV5-6,.,.,CASSSGSYEQYF,TGTGCCAGCAGCAGCGGATCCTACGAGCAGTACTTC
TRBJ2-2,TRBV5-6,.,TRBD2,CASSLELAGRYGELFF,TGTGCCAGCAGCTTGGAGCTAGCGGGGCGATACGGGGAGCTGTTTTTT
TRBJ1-1,TRBV5-6,.,.,CASSLVGGAGTEAFF,TGTGCCAGCAGCTTGGTCGGTGGGGCCGGCACTGAAGCTTTCTTT
TRBJ1-3,TRBV19,.,.,CASTDRSSGNTIYF,TGTGCCAGTACCGACAGGAGCTCTGGAAACACCATATATTTT
TRBJ2-3,TRBV10-2,.,.,CASSPRDTQYF,TGCGCCAGCAGCCCTAGGGATACGCAGTATTTT
TRBJ2-7,TRBV10-3,.,.,CAISPDDSYEQYF,TGTGCCATCAGTCCGGATGACAGTTACGAGCAGTACTTC
TRBJ1-2,TRBV12-3/TRBV12-4,.,.,CASSRVGHGYTF,TGTGCCAGTTCGAGGGTAGGACATGGCTACACCTTC
TRBJ2-2,TRBV6-5,once,.,CASGGGAETGELFF,TGTGCCAGCGGAGGGGGCGCGGAGACCGGGGAGCTGTTTTTT
TRBJ2-2,TRBV4-1,.,.,CASSHPSRGGGTNTGELFF,TGCGCCAGCAGCCACCCTTCGAGAGGGGGGGGGACGAACACCGGGGAGCTGTTTTTT
TRBJ1-4,TRBV19,.,.,CASKQYGRDEKLFF,TGTGCCAGTAAGCAATATGGGAGGGATGAAAAACTGTTTTTT
TRBJ1-4,TRBV18,.,TRBD1,CASSPGTANEKLFF,TGTGCCAGCTCACCAGGGACAGCGAATGAAAAACTGTTTTTT
TRBJ2-1,TRBV3-1/TRBV3-2,.,TRBD2,CASSQDRGGSSYNEQFF,TGTGCCAGCAGCCAAGATCGGGGGGGGAGCTCCTACAATGAGCAGTTCTTC
TRBJ1-5,TRBV5-8,.,.,CASSLQGREQPQHF,TGTGCCAGCAGCTTGCAGGGTAGGGAACAGCCCCAGCATTTT
TRBJ1-5,TRBV6-5,.,TRBD1,CASSPRTGSQPQHF,TGTGCCAGCAGTCCGCGGACAGGGAGTCAGCCCCAGCATTTT
TRBJ2-7,TRBV7-3,.,TRBD1,CASSQNPGTAYEQYF,TGTGCCAGCAGCCAAAACCCCGGGACAGCCTACGAGCAGTACTTC
TRBJ1-1,TRBV11-2,.,.,CASSFPSIGGIMDTEAFF,TGTGCCAGCAGCTTCCCGTCAATTGGGGGGATAATGGACACTGAAGCTTTCTTT
TRBJ1-6,TRBV28,once,.,CASSLYAGEGSPLHF,TGTGCCAGCAGTTTATATGCAGGGGAGGGTTCACCCCTCCACTTT
TRBJ2-2,TRBV3-1/TRBV3-2,once,.,CASSLERSGELFF,TGTGCCAGCAGCCTCGAGCGGAGCGGGGAGCTGTTTTTT
TRBJ1-1,TRBV12-3/TRBV12-4,.,TRBD1,CASSLGQGAEAFF,TGTGCCAGCAGTTTAGGACAGGGGGCTGAAGCTTTCTTT
TRBJ1-5,TRBV3-1/TRBV3-2,.,.,CASSQDLGRRQPQHF,TGTGCCAGCAGCCAAGATCTGGGGAGAAGGCAGCCCCAGCATTTT
TRBJ1-1,TRBV7-2,.,.,CASSLEHRKAFF,TGTGCCAGCAGCTTAGAACACAGGAAAGCTTTCTTT
TRBJ2-1,TRBV13,.,.,CASSSAGRSAGEQFF,TGTGCCAGCAGCTCGGCGGGCCGATCGGCGGGTGAGCAGTTCTTC
TRBJ1-3,TRBV30,.,.,CAWADRIGNTIYF,TGTGCCTGGGCGGACAGAATCGGAAACACCATATATTTT